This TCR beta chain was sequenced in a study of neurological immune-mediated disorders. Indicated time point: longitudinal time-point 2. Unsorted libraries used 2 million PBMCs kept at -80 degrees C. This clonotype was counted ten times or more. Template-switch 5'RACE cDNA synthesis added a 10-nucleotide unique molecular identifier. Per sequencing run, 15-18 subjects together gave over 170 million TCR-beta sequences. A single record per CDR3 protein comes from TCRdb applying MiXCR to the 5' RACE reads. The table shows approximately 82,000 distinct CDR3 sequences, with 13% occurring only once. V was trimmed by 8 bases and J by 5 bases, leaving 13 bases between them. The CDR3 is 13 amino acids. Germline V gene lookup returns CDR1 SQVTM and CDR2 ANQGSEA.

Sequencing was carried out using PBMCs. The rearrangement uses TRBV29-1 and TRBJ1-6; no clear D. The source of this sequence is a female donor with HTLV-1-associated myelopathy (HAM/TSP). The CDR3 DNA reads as TGCAGCCTTCCAAGAGGGAATAATTCACCCCTCCACTTT. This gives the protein CSLPRGNNSPLHF.